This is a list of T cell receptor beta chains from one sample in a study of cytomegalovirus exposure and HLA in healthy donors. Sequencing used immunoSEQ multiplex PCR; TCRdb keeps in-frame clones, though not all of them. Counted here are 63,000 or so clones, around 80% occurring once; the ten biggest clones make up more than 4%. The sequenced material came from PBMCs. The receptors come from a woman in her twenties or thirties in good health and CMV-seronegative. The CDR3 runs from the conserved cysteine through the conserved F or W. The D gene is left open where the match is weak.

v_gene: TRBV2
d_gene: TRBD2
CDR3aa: CASLLAGVGTQYF

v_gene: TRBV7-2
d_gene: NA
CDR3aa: CASSRRTGYTDTQYF

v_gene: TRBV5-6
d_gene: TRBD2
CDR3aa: CASSDLTSGLAYEQYF

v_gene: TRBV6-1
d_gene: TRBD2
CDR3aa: CASSEERGSTDTQYF

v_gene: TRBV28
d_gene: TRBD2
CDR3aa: CASSLMSLAGSYNEQFF

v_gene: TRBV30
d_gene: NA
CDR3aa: CAWSVLSYEQYF

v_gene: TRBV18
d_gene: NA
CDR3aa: CASSPGPQETQYF

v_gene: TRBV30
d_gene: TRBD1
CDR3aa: CAWSPPGQGREKLFF

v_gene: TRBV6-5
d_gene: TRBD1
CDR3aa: CASSYRRQGHGYTF

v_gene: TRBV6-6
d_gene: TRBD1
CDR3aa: CASQGQSYLYGYTF

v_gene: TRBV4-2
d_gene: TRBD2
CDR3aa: CASSQMGLASGTDTQYF

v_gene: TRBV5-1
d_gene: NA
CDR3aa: CASSLSGEAFF

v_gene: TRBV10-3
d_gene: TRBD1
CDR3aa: CAISGAGQQNTEAFF

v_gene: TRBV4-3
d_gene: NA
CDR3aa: CASSQDWTVVTEAFF

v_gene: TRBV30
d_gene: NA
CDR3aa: CAWRRNSGANVLTF

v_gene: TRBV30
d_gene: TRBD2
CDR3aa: CAWSTSGGRWETQYF

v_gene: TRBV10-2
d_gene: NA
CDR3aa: CASSGSQNEQFF

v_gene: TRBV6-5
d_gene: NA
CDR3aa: CASSYSSRFPNEQFF

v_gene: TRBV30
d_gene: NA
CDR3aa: CACPGMNTEAFF

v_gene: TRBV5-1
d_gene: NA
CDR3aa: CASSPAGYSPLHF

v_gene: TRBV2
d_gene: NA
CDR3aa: CASSVRGLGSNQPQHF

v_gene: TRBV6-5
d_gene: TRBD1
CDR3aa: CASRPRDRGTEAFF

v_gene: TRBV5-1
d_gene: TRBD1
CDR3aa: CASSPDAGGLNSPLHF

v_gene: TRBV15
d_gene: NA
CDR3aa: CATSRDLTQYF

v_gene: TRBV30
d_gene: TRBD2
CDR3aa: CAWSVFGLAGYYEQYF

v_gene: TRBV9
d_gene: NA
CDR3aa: CASSEGDSLNQPQHF

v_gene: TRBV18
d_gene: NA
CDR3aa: CASSPRGLNTEAFF

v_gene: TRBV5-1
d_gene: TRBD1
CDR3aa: CASSSGQDNQPQHF

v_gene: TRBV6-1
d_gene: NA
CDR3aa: CASSGPSRYTGELFF

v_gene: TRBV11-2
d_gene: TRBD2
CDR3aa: CASSLTVAGGVNEQFF

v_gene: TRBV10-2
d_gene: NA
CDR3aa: CASSDPAGLSRSTDTQYF

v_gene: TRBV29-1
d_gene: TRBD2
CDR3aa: CSVKAGLSYQETQYF

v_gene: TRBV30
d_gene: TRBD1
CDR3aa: CAWSPGTGAHEQYF

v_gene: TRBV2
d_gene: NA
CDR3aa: CASSRDYEQYF

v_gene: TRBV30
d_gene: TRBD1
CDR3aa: CAWSVVRGRVYGEKLFF

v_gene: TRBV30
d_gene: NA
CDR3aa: CAWSVLPTDYMFF

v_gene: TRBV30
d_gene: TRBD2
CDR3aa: CAWAGLAGDEQYF

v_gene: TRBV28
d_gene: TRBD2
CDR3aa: CASRGVSYNEQFF

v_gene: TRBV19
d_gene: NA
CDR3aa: CASGRGEWNQPQHF

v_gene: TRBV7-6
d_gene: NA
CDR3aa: CASSFRDISYNEQFF

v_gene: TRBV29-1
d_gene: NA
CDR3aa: CSASFNEKLFF

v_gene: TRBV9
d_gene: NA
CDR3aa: CASSVAPDNEQFF

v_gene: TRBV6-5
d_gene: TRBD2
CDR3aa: CASRRTSGGYNEQFF

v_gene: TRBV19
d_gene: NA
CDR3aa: CASSLRSGNQPQHF

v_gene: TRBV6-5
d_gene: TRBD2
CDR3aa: CASSYWSGVNTGELFF

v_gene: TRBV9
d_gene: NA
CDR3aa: CASSVANTNTEAFF

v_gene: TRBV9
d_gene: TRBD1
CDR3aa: CASSVGDRVLSGYTF

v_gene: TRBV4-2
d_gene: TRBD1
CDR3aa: CASSQDLDRMNTEAFF

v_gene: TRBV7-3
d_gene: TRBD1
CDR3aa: CASSLFDRGTEQYF

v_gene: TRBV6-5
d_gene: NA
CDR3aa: CASTDIVLGEQYF

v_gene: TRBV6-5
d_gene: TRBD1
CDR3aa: CASSSPGQGAETQYF